Sequencing of this TCR beta chain was carried out in a study of identical twins. Study results and limitations: Low generation probability was overrepresented in out-of-frame alpha sequences shared by twins.

In every case, the donor was a healthy Caucasian. TCRdb itself ran the 5' RACE reads through MiXCR, one entry per CDR3 protein. This table has 700,000 or so distinct CDR3 sequences, around 8.6% appearing once. This clonotype was observed a handful of times. The antigen remains unidentified. CDR3 length: 16 residues. V shed 5 bases, J shed 0 bases, and the junction held 7 bases outside the gene matches. These same records also appear under a second study, on yellow fever vaccine responses in identical twins.

This TCR came from a woman between 18 and 29 years old in good health. J is TRBJ2-4 and V is TRBV12-3 or TRBV12-4; 7 bases map to TRBD1. Input material: PBMCs. Here the CDR3 reads CASSTRGQLAKNIQYF. In DNA form, the CDR3 reads TGTGCCAGCAGTACCAGGGGACAGCTAGCCAAAAACATTCAGTACTTC.